These 29 T cell receptor beta chains were sequenced from one sample in a study of metastatic and nonmetastatic thyroid tumors. TCRdb re-clonotyped the PCR reads via MiXCR. The sample shows 35,000 to 55,000 clones, about 25% of them seen only once. None of the patients had undergone any treatment ahead of thyroid surgery. Sequencing was performed on blood. The receptors were gathered from a male donor with papillary thyroid cancer or a benign thyroid nodule (not recorded which). Some clones in this sample may be carry-over from other donors' samples.

The rearrangement joins TRBV7-3 to TRBJ1-1; no reliable D call. The V end was cut by 2 bases, the J end by 8 bases, with 18 bases between. The CDR3 length is 15 residues. Germline-derived CDR1 and CDR2 are SGHTA and FQGTGA. The CDR3, as DNA: TGTGCCAGCAGCTTAGTAGCGGGCGGAACCTCGGAAGCTTTCTTT. Encoded protein: CASSLVAGGTSEAFF.

In its sample, this clone was seen a few times. V usage is TRBV6-2 or TRBV6-3 and J usage is TRBJ1-3; D gene ambiguous. V lost 0 bases to trimming and J lost 0 bases, with 6 bases between them. The CDR3 length is 15 residues. CDR1 is MNHEY and CDR2 is SVGEGT in the germline V gene. Here the CDR3 DNA reads TGTGCCAGCAGTTACTCGGGGAGCTCTGGAAACACCATATATTTT. It translates to CASSYSGSSGNTIYF.

In its sample, this clone was seen a few times. Mismatch with germline at one junction end may stem from a read error. DNA of the CDR3: TGTGACAGCAGCCGCCGGTTGGGGGAGCCCCTTGAAGATTTCTTT. It codes for CDSSRRLGEPLEDFF. V is TRBV27 and J is TRBJ1-1; D may be TRBD1 (5 bases). This CDR3 contains 15 residues. Germline loops: CDR1 MNHEY, CDR2 SMNVEV (reference sequence).

This clone was detected only a few times. The V call is TRBV6-2 or TRBV6-3, the J call TRBJ1-5, with 7 nucleotides matching TRBD1. CDR1 is MNHEY, CDR2 SVGEGT, per germline. After removal of 2 bases from V and 6 bases from J, the junction contained 10 bases not matched to a gene. The CDR3 has 16 amino acids. The CDR3 nucleotides are TGTGCCAGCAGTTACGAGACAGGGACTATCTTTCAGCCCCAGCATTTT. Translating it yields CASSYETGTIFQPQHF.

V is TRBV6-2 or TRBV6-3 and J is TRBJ1-1, with unresolved D. V gave up 6 bases and J gave up 4 bases, with 6 bases separating them. Germline CDR1 is MNHEY and CDR2 is SVGEGT. There are 11 residues in the CDR3. The CDR3 here is CASREGTEAFF. DNA for the CDR3: TGTGCCAGCAGAGAGGGCACTGAAGCTTTCTTT.

This clone has a count of ten or more. CDR3 nucleotide sequence: TGTGCCAGCCGGGACACAAACGAGTCACCCCTCCACTTT. As protein: CASRDTNESPLHF. This chain uses TRBV2 with TRBJ1-6; D might be TRBD1 (6 bases). V was clipped by 8 bases and J by 10 bases, with 15 bases between them. CDR1 and CDR2 (germline): SNHLY, FYNNEI. The CDR3 extends over 13 amino acids.

This clone was found many times. V gene TRBV28 combines with J gene TRBJ2-7, with D unresolved. The CDR3 totals 16 residues. Trimming took 1 base from V and 5 from J, leaving 18 bases between them. CDR1 and CDR2 (germline): MDHEN, SYDVKM. The CDR3 DNA sequence: TGTGCCAGCAGTTTATCTAGAAGGGCCTCCCCCGACGAGCAGTACTTC. Amino acids: CASSLSRRASPDEQYF.

The sample holds many counts of this clone. This chain connects TRBV11-1 to TRBJ2-3; 8 bases map to TRBD2. The CDR3 covers 17 residues. V lost 5 bases, J lost 0 bases, and 10 bases stayed unmatched. Per germline, CDR1 SGHAT and CDR2 FQDESV (reference sequence). The CDR3 DNA sequence: TGTGCCAGCAGCCGTACTACTAGCGGCAAGAGCACAGATACGCAGTATTTT. Its protein is CASSRTTSGKSTDTQYF.

V is TRBV9 and J is TRBJ2-1; 8 bases are a match to TRBD1. Germline V CDR1 and CDR2: SGDLS, YYNGEE. This CDR3 has 15 residues. V shed 0 bases and J 8 bases; nucleotides not matched to a gene: 7. Here the CDR3 reads CASSVGIAGGDEQFF. DNA of the CDR3: TGTGCCAGCAGCGTAGGTATAGCAGGGGGCGATGAGCAGTTCTTC.

The chain combines TRBV14 with TRBJ1-5; perhaps TRBD1 as D (5 bases). Trimming took 0 bases from V and 4 from J, leaving 7 bases between them. The germline V gene has CDR1 SGHDN and CDR2 FVKESK. This CDR3 has 14 amino acids. The CDR3: CASSQEKGNQPQHF. The CDR3, as DNA: TGTGCCAGCAGCCAAGAGAAGGGGAATCAGCCCCAGCATTTT.

The genes are TRBV28 and TRBJ2-7; D might be TRBD2 (6 bases). The germline V gene encodes CDR1 MDHEN and CDR2 SYDVKM. The V and J ends lost 5 bases and 2 bases respectively, with 13 bases between them. The CDR3 spans 14 residues. The CDR3 here is CASSEPGLTYEQYF. For the CDR3, the DNA is TGTGCCAGCAGTGAACCGGGACTTACCTACGAGCAGTACTTC. The variable domain in full, completed from reference TRBV28 and TRBJ2-7, reads DVKVTQSSRYLVKRTGEKVFLECVQDMDHENMFWYRQDPGLGLRLIYFSYDVKMKEKGDIPEGYSVSREKKERFSLILESASTNQTSMYLCASSEPGLTYEQYFGPGTRLTVT.

The chain employs TRBV28 and TRBJ1-5, with D maybe TRBD1 (6 bases). The length of the CDR3 is 16 residues. V shed 5 bases and J shed 0 bases, with 14 bases lying between them. The germline V gene has CDR1 MDHEN and CDR2 SYDVKM. This CDR3 is CASSRGGIPSNQPQHF. The CDR3 coding sequence is TGTGCCAGCAGTCGGGGGGGCATCCCTAGCAATCAGCCCCAGCATTTT.

This clone is a singleton in its sample. The chain combines TRBV20-1 with TRBJ2-7; TRBD1 aligns across 9 bases. V shed 5 bases and J 4 bases; nucleotides not matched to a gene: 3. Looked up from germline, CDR1 is DFQATT and CDR2 is SNEGSKA (reference sequence). This CDR3 comprises 12 residues. DNA for the CDR3: TGCAGTGCTGGGGACAGGGAATACGAGCAGTACTTC. Translating it yields CSAGDREYEQYF.

The chain links TRBV30 to TRBJ2-7; D is perhaps TRBD1 (6 bases). CDR3 length: 12 residues. Per germline, CDR1 GTSNPN and CDR2 SVGIG (reference sequence). V was trimmed by 4 bases and J by 5 bases, leaving 12 bases between them. CDR3 DNA sequence: TGTGCCTGGACGAGGGGGATACACGAGCAGTACTTC. Translating gives CAWTRGIHEQYF.

This clone has a count of ten or more. One base away lies a much larger clone, so this may be a sequencing read error. Since the CDR3 does not end with the conserved phenylalanine or tryptophan, this likely comes from a read error. This chain connects TRBV6-1 to TRBJ1-2; TRBD1 matches at 7 bases. Losses at the gene ends were 4 bases for V and 2 bases for J; bases not matched to a gene: 7. This CDR3 is built from 15 residues. The germline V gene has CDR1 MNHNS and CDR2 SASEGT. CDR3 coding DNA: TGTGCCAGCAGTGGAATCTTACAGGGGAACTATGGCTACACCTCC. Its translation: CASSGILQGNYGYTS.

This clone was found many times. This chain uses TRBV25-1 with TRBJ2-1; D call uncertain. The CDR3 loop spans 11 amino acids. The V gene lost 6 bases and the J gene lost 5 bases, with 5 bases spanning the gap. CDR1 is MGHDK, CDR2 SYGVNS, per germline. CDR3 nucleotide sequence: TGTGCCAGCAGATACAACAATGAGCAGTTCTTC. Encoded protein: CASRYNNEQFF.

In its sample, this clone is medium-sized. The CDR3 DNA reads as TGTGCCAGCTCACCGGGTTCGGGGGGGGAGAACGAGCAGTACTTC. Protein: CASSPGSGGENEQYF. The chain employs TRBV18 and TRBJ2-7; 8 nucleotides align to TRBD2. The CDR3 is 15 residues long. V gave up 3 bases and J gave up 5 bases; unmatched junction bases: 9. CDR1 KGHSH and CDR2 LQKENI come from the germline V gene.

In this sample, this clone turned up a few times. CDR3 nucleotide sequence: TGTGCCAGTAGTACCTGGACAGAGGCCTACGAGCAGTACTTC. It is translated as CASSTWTEAYEQYF. The chain is built from TRBV19 and TRBJ2-7, with D perhaps matching TRBD1 (6 bases). Per germline, CDR1 LNHDA and CDR2 SQIVND (reference sequence). CDR3 size: 14 residues. Trimming stripped 4 bases from V and 2 bases from J, with 12 bases between.

In this sample, this clone turned up a few times. The CDR3 DNA is TGTGCCAGCAGTTCCTACAGGGGGCGGGACACTGAAGCTTTCTTT. Translation: CASSSYRGRDTEAFF. The J gene is TRBJ1-1, the V gene TRBV28; TRBD1 matches at 9 bases. CDR3 length: 15 amino acids. The V segment lost 4 bases and the J segment 3 bases; nucleotides outside the gene matches: 6. From germline, CDR1 is MDHEN and CDR2 SYDVKM.

About this clone itself: The junction does not match germline at one end; this may be a read error. The V gene is TRBV5-1, the J gene TRBJ1-5; D unclear. This CDR3 region has 13 residues. CDR1 is SGHRS, CDR2 YFSETQ, per germline. This CDR3 reads CASSLDFGQPQHF. In nucleotides, the CDR3 is TGCGCCAGCAGCTTGGATTTTGGTCAGCCCCAACATTTT.

This clone was seen repeatedly, ten times or more. The chain uses TRBV10-3 and TRBJ1-5; 7 bases line up with TRBD1. The CDR3 is 15 residues long. The germline V gene encodes CDR1 ENHRY and CDR2 SYGVKD. V was pared by 2 bases and J by 3 bases, with 4 bases of the junction left unmatched. This CDR3 reads CAISERGQHNQPQHF. The CDR3 region has the DNA TGTGCCATCAGTGAGAGGGGACAGCACAATCAGCCCCAGCATTTT.

This clone appeared a few times. This chain links TRBV6-1 with TRBJ2-7; 10 positions agree with TRBD1. The CDR3 totals 14 residues. Germline V CDR1 and CDR2: MNHNS, SASEGT. The junction had 4 bases not matched to a gene; V was cut back by 8 bases and J by 0 bases. The CDR3 nucleotides read TGTGCCAGCTGGGACAGGGGAAGCTCCTACGAGCAGTACTTC. The encoded protein is CASWDRGSSYEQYF.

In its sample, this clone was seen a few times. The V call is TRBV27, the J call TRBJ2-2; D gene unclear. With 2 bases removed from V and 5 bases from J, the gap between germline ends came to 15 bases. The CDR3 sequence is 16 residues long. Germline loops: CDR1 MNHEY, CDR2 SMNVEV (reference sequence). The CDR3 loop is CASSLRPTLETGELFF. The CDR3 DNA reads TGTGCCAGCAGTTTAAGACCCACCTTGGAAACCGGGGAGCTGTTTTTT.

This clone was found many times. This chain links TRBV5-1 with TRBJ1-2; D gene unclear. The germline gives CDR1 SGHRS, CDR2 YFSETQ. This CDR3 comprises 14 residues. V lost 2 bases to trimming and J lost 6 bases, with 14 bases between them. CDR3 in DNA: TGCGCCAGCAGCTTCGACTGGTTGATGGATGGCTACACCTTC. This gives the protein CASSFDWLMDGYTF.

The rearrangement links TRBV6-5 to TRBJ2-5; D is ambiguous. The CDR3 covers 12 residues. Germline V CDR1 and CDR2: MNHEY, SVGAGI. Trimming cost V 6 bases and J 2 bases, with 7 bases left between them. CDR3 coding DNA: TGTGCCAGCAGGCAGAATCAAGAGACCCAGTACTTC. This encodes CASRQNQETQYF.

Many counts were recorded for this clone. J is TRBJ2-2 and V is TRBV10-3; no definite D call. The CDR3 runs 13 residues. V was pared by 3 bases and J by 0 bases, with 2 bases between. The germline gives CDR1 ENHRY, CDR2 SYGVKD. The CDR3 sequence is CAISDPNTGELFF. The CDR3 nucleotides read TGTGCCATCAGTGACCCGAACACCGGGGAGCTGTTTTTT.

This clone was seen just once. Likely a read error: the CDR3 ends without its conserved phenylalanine or tryptophan. V usage is TRBV13 and J usage is TRBJ2-7; unclear D gene. V was cut by 5 bases and J by 4 bases, with 9 bases left in between. CDR3 length: 12 amino acids. The V gene's germline CDR1 is PRHDT and CDR2 FYEKMQ (reference sequence). The CDR3 here is CASSVDGYEQYS. CDR3 nucleotides: TGTGCCAGCAGCGTGGACGGTTACGAGCAGTACTCC.

The rearrangement joins TRBV7-2 to TRBJ2-1, with D hard to call. The CDR3 extends over 13 amino acids. Trimming removed 0 bases from V and 5 bases from J, with 5 bases in between. Germline loops: CDR1 SGHTA, CDR2 FQGNSA. CDR3 residues: CASSLARDNEQFF. For the CDR3, the DNA is TGTGCCAGCAGCTTAGCACGGGACAATGAGCAGTTCTTC.

V and J are TRBV27 and TRBJ1-1, with D possibly TRBD1 on 5 matching bases. CDR1 and CDR2 from the germline V gene are MNHEY and SMNVEV (reference sequence). The CDR3 contains 17 residues. V was pared by 5 bases and J by 0 bases, with 19 bases between. The CDR3 sequence is CASSLDGDLGVNTEAFF. In nucleotides, the CDR3 is TGTGCCAGCAGTCTAGATGGGGACCTGGGGGTGAACACTGAAGCTTTCTTT.